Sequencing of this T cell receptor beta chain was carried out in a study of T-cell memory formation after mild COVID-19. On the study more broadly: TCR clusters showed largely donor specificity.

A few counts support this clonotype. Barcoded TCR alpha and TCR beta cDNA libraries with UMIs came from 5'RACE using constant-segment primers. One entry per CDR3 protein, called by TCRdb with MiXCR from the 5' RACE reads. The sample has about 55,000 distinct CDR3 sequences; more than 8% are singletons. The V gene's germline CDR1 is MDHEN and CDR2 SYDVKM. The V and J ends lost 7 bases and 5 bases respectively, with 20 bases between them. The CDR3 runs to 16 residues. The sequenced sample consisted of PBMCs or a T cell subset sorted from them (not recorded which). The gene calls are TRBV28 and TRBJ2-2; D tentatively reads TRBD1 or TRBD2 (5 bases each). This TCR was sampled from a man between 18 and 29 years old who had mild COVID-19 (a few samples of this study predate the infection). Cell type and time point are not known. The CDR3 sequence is CASIRDGAPTTGELFF. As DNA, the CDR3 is TGTGCCAGCATCCGGGACGGTGCACCGACGACCGGGGAGCTGTTTTTT. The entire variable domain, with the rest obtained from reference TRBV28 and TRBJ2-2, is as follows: DVKVTQSSRYLVKRTGEKVFLECVQDMDHENMFWYRQDPGLGLRLIYFSYDVKMKEKGDIPEGYSVSREKKERFSLILESASTNQTSMYLCASIRDGAPTTGELFFGEGSRLTVL.